These 3 T cell receptor beta chains were sequenced from one sample in a study of shared clonotypes between healthy human individuals. Clones were sequenced by immunoSEQ multiplex PCR, and TCRdb holds only the in-frame ones, with some missing. Among roughly 2 million clones listed, nearly 97% were seen once. The specimen sequenced was naive CD4+ T cells sorted from blood. Subset described: CD45RA+ positively selected. The receptors were sampled from a man aged 18 to 29 in good health.

The chain employs TRBV10-3 and TRBJ1-6, with 8 bases lining up with TRBD1. Per germline, CDR1 ENHRY and CDR2 SYGVKD. CDR3 size: 15 residues. Trimming at V came to 6 bases and at J to 8 bases, leaving 9 bases not matched to a gene. The CDR3 bases are TGTGCCATCAGCGCAGGGGGCGGGGGTGATTCACCCCTCCACTTT. Translation: CAISAGGGGDSPLHF.

This clone has a single count. The rearrangement links TRBV10-3 to TRBJ1-5, with a possible D match to TRBD1 (5 bases). This CDR3 is built from 14 residues. V was pared by 8 bases and J by 0 bases, with 11 bases between. Germline V CDR1 and CDR2: ENHRY, SYGVKD. The CDR3 coding sequence is TGTGCCATCGGAGGACAATATAGCAATCAGCCCCAGCATTTT. Amino acid sequence: CAIGGQYSNQPQHF.

The genes are TRBV10-3 and TRBJ2-7; D is perhaps TRBD1 (5 bases). CDR3 length: 13 amino acids. Looked up from germline, CDR1 is ENHRY and CDR2 is SYGVKD. The V gene lost 2 bases and the J gene lost 7 bases, with 12 bases spanning the gap. The CDR3 nucleotides read TGTGCCATCAGTGAGGCCTCAGGGTTGGAGCAGTACTTC. This codes for CAISEASGLEQYF.